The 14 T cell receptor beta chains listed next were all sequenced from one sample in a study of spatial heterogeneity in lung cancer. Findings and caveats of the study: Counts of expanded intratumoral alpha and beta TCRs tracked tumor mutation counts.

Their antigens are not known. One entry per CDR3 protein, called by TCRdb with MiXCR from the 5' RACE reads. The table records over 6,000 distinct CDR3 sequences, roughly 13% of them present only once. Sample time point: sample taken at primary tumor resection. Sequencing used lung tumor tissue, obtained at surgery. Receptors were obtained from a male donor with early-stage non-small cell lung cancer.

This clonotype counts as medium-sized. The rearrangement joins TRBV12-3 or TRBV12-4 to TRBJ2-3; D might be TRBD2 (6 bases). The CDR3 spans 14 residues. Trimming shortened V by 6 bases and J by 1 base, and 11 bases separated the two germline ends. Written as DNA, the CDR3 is TGTGCCAGCAGCCCGGGACTTGGCACAGATACGCAGTATTTT. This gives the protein CASSPGLGTDTQYF.

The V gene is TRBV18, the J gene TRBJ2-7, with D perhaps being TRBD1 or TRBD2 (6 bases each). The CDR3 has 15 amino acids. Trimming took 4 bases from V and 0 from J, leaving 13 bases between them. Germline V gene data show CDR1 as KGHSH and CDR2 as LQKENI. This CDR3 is CASSRGAESSYEQYF. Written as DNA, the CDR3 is TGTGCCAGCTCACGGGGGGCAGAGAGCTCCTACGAGCAGTACTTC.

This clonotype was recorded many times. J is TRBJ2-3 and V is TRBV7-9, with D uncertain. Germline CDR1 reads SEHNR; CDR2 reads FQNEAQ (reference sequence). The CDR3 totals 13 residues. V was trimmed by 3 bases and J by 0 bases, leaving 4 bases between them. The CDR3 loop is CASSFSSTDTQYF. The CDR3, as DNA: TGTGCCAGCAGCTTTAGCAGCACAGATACGCAGTATTTT.

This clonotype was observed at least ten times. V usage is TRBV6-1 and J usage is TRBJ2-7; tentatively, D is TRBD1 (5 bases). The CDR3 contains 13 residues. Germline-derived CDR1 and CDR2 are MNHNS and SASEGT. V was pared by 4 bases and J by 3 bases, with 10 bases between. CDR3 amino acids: CASSVTTVYEQYF. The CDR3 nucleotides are TGTGCCAGCAGTGTTACGACAGTCTACGAGCAGTACTTC.

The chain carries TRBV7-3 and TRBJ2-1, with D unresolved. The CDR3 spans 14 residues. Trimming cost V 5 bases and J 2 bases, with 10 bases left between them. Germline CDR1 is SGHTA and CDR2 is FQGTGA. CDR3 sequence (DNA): TGTGCCAGCAGCCCCGGCCAGGCCTACAATGAGCAGTTCTTC. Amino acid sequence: CASSPGQAYNEQFF.

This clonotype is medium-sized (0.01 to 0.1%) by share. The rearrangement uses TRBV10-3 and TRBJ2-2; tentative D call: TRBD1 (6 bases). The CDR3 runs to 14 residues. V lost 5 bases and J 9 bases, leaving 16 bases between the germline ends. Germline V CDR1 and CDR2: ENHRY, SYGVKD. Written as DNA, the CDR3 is TGTGCCATCAGTTCCGGGCAGGGGATCCGGGAGCTGTTTTTT. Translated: CAISSGQGIRELFF.

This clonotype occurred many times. CDR3 nucleotides: TGTGCCAGCAGCTTATACACCGGGGAGCTGTTTTTT. Its translation: CASSLYTGELFF. V usage is TRBV7-6 and J usage is TRBJ2-2; no clear D gene. Germline V gives CDR1 SGHVS, CDR2 FNYEAQ. Trimming pared 2 bases from V and 3 bases from J, leaving 1 base between. This CDR3 has 12 amino acids.

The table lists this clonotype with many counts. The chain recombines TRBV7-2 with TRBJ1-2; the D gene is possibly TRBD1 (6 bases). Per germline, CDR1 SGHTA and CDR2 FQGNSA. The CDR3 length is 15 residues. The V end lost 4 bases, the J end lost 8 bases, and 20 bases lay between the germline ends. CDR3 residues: CASSSFVPRGRGYTF. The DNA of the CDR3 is TGTGCCAGCAGCTCCTTCGTTCCCCGGGGGCGCGGCTACACCTTC.

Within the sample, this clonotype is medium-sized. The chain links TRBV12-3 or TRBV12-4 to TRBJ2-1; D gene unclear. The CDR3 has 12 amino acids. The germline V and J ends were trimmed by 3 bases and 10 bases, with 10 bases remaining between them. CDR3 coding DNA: TGTGCCAGCAGTTTTTTAGCCCGAGAGCAGTTCTTC. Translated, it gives CASSFLAREQFF.

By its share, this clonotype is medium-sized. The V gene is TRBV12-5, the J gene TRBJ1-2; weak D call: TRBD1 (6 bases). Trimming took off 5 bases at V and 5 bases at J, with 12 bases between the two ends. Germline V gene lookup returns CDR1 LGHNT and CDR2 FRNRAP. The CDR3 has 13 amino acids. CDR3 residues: CASGRTVVYGYTF. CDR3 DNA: TGTGCTAGTGGTAGGACAGTCGTTTATGGCTACACCTTC.

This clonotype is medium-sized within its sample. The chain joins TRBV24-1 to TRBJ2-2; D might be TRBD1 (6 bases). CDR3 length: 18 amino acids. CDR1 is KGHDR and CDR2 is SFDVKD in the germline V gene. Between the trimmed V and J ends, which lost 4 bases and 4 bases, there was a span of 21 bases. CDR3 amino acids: CATSDLPPRGRVTGELFF. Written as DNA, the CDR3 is TGTGCCACCAGTGACCTCCCTCCCAGGGGAAGGGTCACCGGGGAGCTGTTTTTT.

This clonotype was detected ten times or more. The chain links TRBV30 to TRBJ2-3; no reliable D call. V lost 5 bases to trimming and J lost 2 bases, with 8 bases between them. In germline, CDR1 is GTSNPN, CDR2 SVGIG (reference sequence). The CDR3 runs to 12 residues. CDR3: CAWALNTDTQYF. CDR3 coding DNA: TGTGCCTGGGCACTTAACACAGATACGCAGTATTTT.

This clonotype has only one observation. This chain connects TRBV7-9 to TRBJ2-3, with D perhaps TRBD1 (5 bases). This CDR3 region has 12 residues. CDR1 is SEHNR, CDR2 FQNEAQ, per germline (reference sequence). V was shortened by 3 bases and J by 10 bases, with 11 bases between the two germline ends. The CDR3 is CASSFQGFAQYF. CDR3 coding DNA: TGTGCCAGCAGCTTTCAGGGTTTCGCGCAGTATTTT.

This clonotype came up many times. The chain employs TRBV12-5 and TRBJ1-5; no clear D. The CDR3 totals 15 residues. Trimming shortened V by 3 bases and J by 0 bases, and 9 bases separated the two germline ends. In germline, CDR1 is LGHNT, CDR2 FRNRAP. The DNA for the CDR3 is TGTGCTAGTGGTTTAGGCGAGAATAGCAATCAGCCCCAGCATTTT. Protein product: CASGLGENSNQPQHF.